The 32 T cell receptor beta chains listed next were all sequenced from one sample in a study of T cell responses to AZD1222 COVID-19 vaccine. Repertoires were generated with immunoSEQ multiplex PCR, while TCRdb's copy carries only in-frame clones and drops some. In the table there are some 120,000 clones, around 90% of which are singletons. The sequences come from peripheral blood, collected on day 0 of AZD1222 vaccination. These receptors were obtained from an adult in good health.

The V call is TRBV29-1, the J call TRBJ1-4, with unresolved D. V was cut by 7 bases and J by 8 bases, with 20 bases left in between. The CDR3 has 14 amino acids. Germline-derived CDR1 and CDR2 are SQVTM and ANQGSEA. The CDR3 nucleotides are TGCAGCGCTGGACGGGTTGGGTTGGGCGAAAAACTGTTTTTT. Translation: CSAGRVGLGEKLFF.

The V and J genes are TRBV6-5 and TRBJ2-2; D may match TRBD1 or TRBD2 (5 bases each). This CDR3 is 14 amino acids long. V lost 5 bases and J lost 7, with 14 bases in between. Germline V gives CDR1 MNHEY, CDR2 SVGAGI. CDR3 amino acids: CASSRDEMGGELFF. CDR3 DNA: TGTGCCAGCAGTCGGGACGAAATGGGCGGGGAGCTGTTTTTT.

This clone appeared a single time. The CDR3 bases are TGCGCCAGCACCCCAGCGGGAGGGCCCACCTACGAGCAGTACTTC. It encodes CASTPAGGPTYEQYF. This chain joins TRBV5-1 and TRBJ2-7, with 10 bases that match TRBD2. Germline CDR1 reads SGHRS; CDR2 reads YFSETQ. The CDR3 is 15 residues long. J was trimmed by 2 bases and V by 6 bases; bases with no gene match: 8.

This chain uses TRBV9 with TRBJ1-1; D gene uncertain. Germline CDR1 is SGDLS and CDR2 is YYNGEE. Trimming pared 1 base from V and 1 base from J, leaving 5 bases between. The CDR3 is 13 residues long. The DNA for the CDR3 is TGTGCCAGCAGCGTAACTCAGAACACTGAAGCTTTCTTT. This sequence encodes CASSVTQNTEAFF.

The CDR3 nucleotides are TGTGCCAGCAGCTTGGATATTGGATCACCCGCGGGGCTGTTTTTT. Amino acid sequence: CASSLDIGSPAGLFF. The chain carries TRBV7-6 and TRBJ2-2; D may be TRBD2 (5 bases). Trimming took off 3 bases at V and 13 bases at J, with 21 bases between the two ends. The length of the CDR3 is 15 residues. The germline V gene has CDR1 SGHVS and CDR2 FNYEAQ. Drawing the rest from reference TRBV7-6 and TRBJ2-2, the complete variable domain is GAGVSQSPRYKVTKRGQDVALRCDPISGHVSLYWYRQALGQGPEFLTYFNYEAQQDKSGLPNDRFSAERPEGSISTLTIQRTEQRDSAMYRCASSLDIGSPAGLFFGEGSRLTVL.

V and J are TRBV15 and TRBJ2-5; tentative D call: TRBD2 (5 bases). The CDR3 extends over 15 amino acids. Trimming removed 1 base at V and 0 bases at J, with 9 bases between. Germline V gene lookup returns CDR1 LNHNV and CDR2 YYDKDF (reference sequence). The CDR3, as DNA: TGTGCCACCAGCAGAGTGCGGGCGGACCAAGAGACCCAGTACTTC. Amino acids: CATSRVRADQETQYF. The complete variable domain, with remaining parts taken from reference TRBV15 and TRBJ2-5, reads DAMVIQNPRYQVTQFGKPVTLSCSQTLNHNVMYWYQQKSSQAPKLLFHYYDKDFNNEADTPDNFQSRRPNTSFCFLDIRSPGLGDTAMYLCATSRVRADQETQYFGPGTRLLVL.

The CDR3 loop is CASSLGRRYSYGYTF. Here the CDR3 DNA reads TGTGCCAGCAGTTTAGGCAGACGGTACTCCTATGGCTACACCTTC. V and J are TRBV28 and TRBJ1-2, with unresolved D. The CDR3 spans 15 residues. The V gene's germline CDR1 is MDHEN and CDR2 SYDVKM. The V end lost 2 bases, the J end lost 4 bases, and 14 bases lay between the germline ends.

The chain has TRBV7-2 and TRBJ1-6; no clear D gene. This CDR3 spans 13 amino acids. V was cut by 5 bases and J by 10 bases, with 12 bases left in between. CDR1 and CDR2 (germline): SGHTA, FQGNSA. CDR3 in DNA: TGTGCCAGCAGCCAAAATAGGTGGTCACCCCTCCACTTT. This gives the protein CASSQNRWSPLHF. Looking up the rest from reference TRBV7-2 and TRBJ1-6 gives the full variable domain: GAGVSQSPSNKVTEKGKDVELRCDPISGHTALYWYRQSLGQGLEFLIYFQGNSAPDKSGLPSDRFSAERTGGSVSTLTIQRTQQEDSAVYLCASSQNRWSPLHFGNGTRLTVT.

This sequence joins TRBV5-1 and TRBJ2-7; no definite D call. The CDR3 is 11 residues long. Trimming shortened V by 4 bases and J by 1 base, and 3 bases separated the two germline ends. The V gene's germline CDR1 is SGHRS and CDR2 YFSETQ. The CDR3 DNA reads as TGCGCCAGCAGCAGATCCTACGAGCAGTACTTC. Its translation: CASSRSYEQYF.

The rearrangement uses TRBV6-5 and TRBJ1-2; 7 nucleotides match TRBD1. Germline V gives CDR1 MNHEY, CDR2 SVGAGI. Trimming took 0 bases from V and 0 from J; bases not matched to a gene: 4. The CDR3 has 16 residues. The DNA of the CDR3 is TGTGCCAGCAGTTACTCTACAGGGGCCGCTAACTATGGCTACACCTTC. Encoded protein: CASSYSTGAANYGYTF.

The chain joins TRBV19 to TRBJ1-1; D gene unclear. Trimming took 7 bases from V and 4 from J, leaving 13 bases between them. Germline V gene sequence: CDR1 LNHDA, CDR2 SQIVND (reference sequence). This CDR3 has 13 residues. The CDR3 sequence: CASTKRAITEAFF. DNA for the CDR3: TGTGCCAGTACCAAGAGGGCGATCACTGAAGCTTTCTTT.

The chain recombines TRBV29-1 with TRBJ2-4, with 9 bases aligning to TRBD1. With V trimmed by 7 bases and J by 2 bases, 6 bases remained unmatched. The CDR3 contains 14 residues. Germline loops: CDR1 SQVTM, CDR2 ANQGSEA. CDR3 region: CSGGQGGTKNIQYF. In DNA, the CDR3 is TGCAGCGGGGGACAGGGTGGGACCAAAAACATTCAGTACTTC.

V and J are TRBV5-1 and TRBJ2-1, with a weak D call TRBD2 (6 bases). CDR1 SGHRS and CDR2 YFSETQ come from the germline V gene. With 0 bases removed from V and 0 bases from J, the gap between germline ends came to 13 bases. This CDR3 comprises 17 residues. The CDR3 DNA is TGCGCCAGCAGCTTGGTAGCGGCAAGCAGCTCCTACAATGAGCAGTTCTTC. Its translation is CASSLVAASSSYNEQFF.

This clone came up once. V gene TRBV7-3 combines with J gene TRBJ2-2; unclear D gene. Germline assignment: CDR1 SGHTA and CDR2 FQGTGA. The CDR3 extends over 15 amino acids. Trimming took 5 bases from V and 4 from J, leaving 14 bases between them. CDR3 sequence reads: CASSPFTPGTGELFF. CDR3 in DNA: TGTGCCAGCAGCCCCTTCACTCCGGGCACCGGGGAGCTGTTTTTT.

In regard to this clone: The identical CDR3 is also encoded by other nucleotide sequences in the sample. The chain joins TRBV29-1 to TRBJ2-1; D is possibly TRBD2 (5 bases). Trimming took 2 bases from V and 6 from J, leaving 5 bases between them. CDR1 is SQVTM and CDR2 is ANQGSEA in the germline V gene. CDR3 size: 11 residues. The CDR3 protein is CSVERGNEQFF. For the CDR3, the DNA is TGCAGCGTTGAACGGGGCAATGAGCAGTTCTTC.

This clone was observed a single time. This chain joins TRBV21-1 and TRBJ2-7; the table's D call, TRBD2, was not checked against the DNA. TRBV21-1 is flagged as a pseudogene. CDR3 length: 14 residues. CDR3 DNA: TGTGCCAGCAGCAAAGTCGGGGGAATCTACGAGCAGTACTTC. It yields the protein CASSKVGGIYEQYF.

V and J are TRBV11-1 and TRBJ2-3; D remains unclear. Germline V lookup: CDR1 SGHAT, CDR2 FQDESV (reference sequence). Trimming pared 1 base from V and 1 base from J, leaving 6 bases between. This CDR3 is built from 14 residues. The CDR3 loop is CASSLDRGTDTQYF. CDR3 DNA: TGTGCCAGCAGCTTAGATCGTGGCACAGATACGCAGTATTTT.

This chain joins TRBV15 and TRBJ1-4; 7 nucleotides match TRBD1. Germline values: CDR1 LNHNV, CDR2 YYDKDF (reference sequence). This CDR3 spans 16 amino acids. V was pared by 1 base and J by 2 bases, with 4 bases of the junction left unmatched. CDR3 DNA sequence: TGTGCCACCAGCAGAGCGAGGGGGCCCACTAATGAAAAACTGTTTTTT. This translates into CATSRARGPTNEKLFF.

The rearrangement joins TRBV2 to TRBJ2-3; D not certain. The V and J ends lost 6 bases and 3 bases respectively, with 7 bases between them. The CDR3 totals 12 residues. Germline V gene sequence: CDR1 SNHLY, CDR2 FYNNEI. DNA of the CDR3: TGTGCCAGCAGAGAGAGTACAGATACGCAGTATTTT. Protein sequence: CASRESTDTQYF.

The V gene is TRBV27, the J gene TRBJ2-5, with TRBD1 as a possible D gene (5 bases). Per germline, CDR1 MNHEY and CDR2 SMNVEV (reference sequence). CDR3 length equals 15 residues. Trimming cost V 2 bases and J 2 bases, with 12 bases left between them. CDR3 DNA sequence: TGTGCCAGCAGTTTAGGGGCAGGTAATCAAGAGACCCAGTACTTC. Protein: CASSLGAGNQETQYF.

In DNA, the CDR3 is TGTGCCACCAGCAGAGCGGTAGCGGAGCTCCAAGAGACCCAGTACTTC. Encoded protein: CATSRAVAELQETQYF. V gene TRBV15 combines with J gene TRBJ2-5; tentatively, D is TRBD2 (6 bases). V lost 1 base, J lost 1 base, and 13 bases lay in between. CDR3 length: 16 residues. In germline, CDR1 is LNHNV, CDR2 YYDKDF (reference sequence).

The rearrangement joins TRBV27 to TRBJ2-7, with D unresolved. This CDR3 comprises 11 residues. Germline lookup yields CDR1 MNHEY and CDR2 SMNVEV (reference sequence). Between the trimmed V and J ends, which lost 4 bases and 3 bases, there was a span of 4 bases. CDR3 residues: CASSYGYEQYF. The CDR3 DNA is TGTGCCAGCAGTTACGGCTACGAGCAGTACTTC.

This clone was seen just once. The chain combines TRBV10-2 with TRBJ1-1; TRBD1 matches 8 bases. V lost 4 bases and J lost 8; bases outside the gene matches: 6. There are 13 residues in the CDR3. Germline CDR1 reads WSHSY; CDR2 reads SAAADI. CDR3 amino acids: CASSVGRGREAFF. The CDR3 coding sequence is TGCGCCAGCAGTGTAGGCAGGGGGCGGGAAGCTTTCTTT.

Only a few counts were recorded for this clone. The V gene is TRBV4-3, the J gene TRBJ2-2; D is ambiguous. Trimming pared 1 base from V and 7 bases from J, leaving 10 bases between. The CDR3 has 14 residues. Germline V gene sequence: CDR1 LGHNA, CDR2 YSLEER. The CDR3 DNA reads TGCGCCAGCAGCCAAGTGGCCTCTGGCGGGGAGCTGTTTTTT. Its protein is CASSQVASGGELFF.

The chain links TRBV4-1 to TRBJ1-1; D not resolved. The germline gives CDR1 MGHRA, CDR2 YSYEKL. The CDR3 covers 15 residues. V lost 2 bases to trimming and J lost 6 bases, with 16 bases between them. CDR3 nucleotides: TGCGCCAGCAGCCAATCCTCAGACACGTCGCCTGAAGCTTTCTTT. It is translated as CASSQSSDTSPEAFF.

The V call is TRBV7-2, the J call TRBJ1-2; D gene unclear. Germline V gene sequence: CDR1 SGHTA, CDR2 FQGNSA. V shed 1 base and J shed 3 bases, with 12 bases lying between them. This CDR3 has 15 amino acids. CDR3 nucleotide sequence: TGTGCCAGCAGCTTAGGGGCAGGAGGGTACTATGGCTACACCTTC. This codes for CASSLGAGGYYGYTF.

This chain links TRBV6-5 with TRBJ1-2, with 9 bases aligning to TRBD1. This CDR3 has 14 amino acids. The germline V gene has CDR1 MNHEY and CDR2 SVGAGI. V trimming: 1 base; J trimming: 5 bases; junction bases outside the gene matches: 2. The DNA for the CDR3 is TGTGCCAGCAGTTACTTGACAGGGGGGTATGGCTACACCTTC. The encoded protein is CASSYLTGGYGYTF.

On this clone: The junction departs from germline at one end; a sequencing error may be responsible. The J gene is TRBJ1-2, the V gene TRBV7-2; weak D call: TRBD1 (6 bases). CDR1 and CDR2 from the germline V gene are SGHTA and FQGNSA. The CDR3 runs 13 residues. CDR3 residues: CASRLQGLGGYTF. Written as DNA, the CDR3 is TGTGCCAGCAGGTTACAGGGCCTTGGGGGCTACACCTTT.

This chain connects TRBV6-1 to TRBJ1-3, with a weak D call TRBD1 (5 bases). Trimming left V 2 bases short and J 4 bases short, with 6 bases between. CDR3 length: 13 amino acids. Germline CDR1 MNHNS, CDR2 SASEGT. CDR3 DNA sequence: TGTGCCAGCAGTGAACAGGGAGGAAACACCATATATTTT. Protein product: CASSEQGGNTIYF.

The V call is TRBV27, the J call TRBJ2-1; unclear D gene. Looked up from germline, CDR1 is MNHEY and CDR2 is SMNVEV (reference sequence). This CDR3 is 13 amino acids long. V gave up 8 bases and J gave up 3 bases, with 11 bases separating them. This chain's CDR3 is CASFSGYYNEQFF. CDR3 nucleotide sequence: TGTGCCAGCTTTTCCGGTTACTACAATGAGCAGTTCTTC.

J is TRBJ2-1 and V is TRBV6-5; a possible D gene is TRBD1 (5 bases). CDR1 is MNHEY, CDR2 SVGAGI, per germline. This CDR3 has 14 residues. The germline V and J ends were trimmed by 6 bases and 6 bases, with 15 bases remaining between them. The CDR3 sequence is CASRNDRISNEQFF. The CDR3 DNA follows: TGTGCCAGCAGAAACGACAGAATAAGCAATGAGCAGTTCTTC.

Worth noting for this clone: The junction shows a germline mismatch at one end, possibly a read error. This sequence joins TRBV6-6 and TRBJ2-2, with 7 bases that match TRBD1. Germline CDR1 MNHNY, CDR2 SVGAGI (reference sequence). This CDR3 contains 14 residues. This CDR3 is CASRRTGVPGELFF. CDR3 in DNA: TGTGCCAGCAGACGTACAGGGGTGCCCGGAGAGCTGTTTTTT.